The 32 T cell receptor beta chains listed next were all sequenced from one sample in a study of shared clonotypes between healthy human individuals (dated by TCRdb to the early 2020s). Preparation of the library involved the immunoSEQ multiplex PCR assay. TCRdb holds this immuneACCESS table with in-frame rearrangements only. Some clones are missing; in checked studies, unresolved V genes explain under half, and the rest has no known cause. The sample table contains 2 million to 2.5 million clones; only one count was recorded for approximately 96% of them. The ten largest make up roughly 0.13% of the sample. The sequenced sample was naive CD4+ T cells sorted from blood. What this sample's cell subset or site label stands for: CD45RA+ positively selected. These receptors came from a man younger than 35 in good health.

J is TRBJ1-2 and V is TRBV6-4; tentatively, D is TRBD1 (5 bases). Per germline, CDR1 MRHNA and CDR2 SNTAGT. V was cut by 4 bases and J by 8 bases, with 17 bases left in between. The CDR3 covers 14 residues. The CDR3 nucleotides are TGTGCCAGCAGTGGGGGGGGAGCTGACGGAGGCTACACCTTC. This codes for CASSGGGADGGYTF.

The V and J genes are TRBV10-1 and TRBJ2-7; no firm D call. V dropped 9 bases and J dropped 1 base, with 10 bases sitting between them. The germline V gene encodes CDR1 WNHNN and CDR2 SYGVQD (reference sequence). The CDR3 runs 12 residues. The CDR3 sequence is CARRTVSYEQYF. The CDR3 region has the DNA TGCGCCAGGAGGACGGTATCCTACGAGCAGTACTTC.

The chain has TRBV7-2 and TRBJ1-2; the match to TRBD1 covers 10 bases. The CDR3 runs to 15 residues. Looked up from germline, CDR1 is SGHTA and CDR2 is FQGNSA. Trimming removed 0 bases from V and 7 bases from J; junction bases left unmatched: 5. The CDR3 is CASSLAGQGFRGYTF. As DNA, the CDR3 is TGTGCCAGCAGCTTAGCGGGACAGGGGTTCCGTGGCTACACCTTC.

The rearrangement links TRBV5-1 to TRBJ2-7, with D hard to call. Germline V gene sequence: CDR1 SGHRS, CDR2 YFSETQ. V shed 0 bases and J shed 0 bases, with 19 bases lying between them. The CDR3 is 18 amino acids. CDR3 nucleotide sequence: TGCGCCAGCAGCTTGGATCCCCCAACCTTAAGGAGCTCCTACGAGCAGTACTTC. Protein sequence: CASSLDPPTLRSSYEQYF.

V is TRBV4-1 and J is TRBJ2-7; 11 nucleotides align to TRBD1. This CDR3 region has 16 residues. The V segment lost 1 base and the J segment 1 base; nucleotides outside the gene matches: 3. Germline V lookup: CDR1 MGHRA, CDR2 YSYEKL. CDR3 sequence (DNA): TGCGCCAGCAGCCAAGTAGGGACAGGGGGATCCTACGAGCAGTACTTC. It codes for CASSQVGTGGSYEQYF.

The chain couples TRBV7-8 to TRBJ2-1, with 7 nucleotides matching TRBD2. Germline V gene data show CDR1 as SGHVS and CDR2 as FQNEAQ. The CDR3 loop spans 16 amino acids. The ends lost 1 base at V and 2 bases at J; junction bases unmatched: 5. The CDR3 coding sequence is TGTGCCAGCAGCTTAGATAGAGGACTAGCCTACAATGAGCAGTTCTTC. The encoded protein is CASSLDRGLAYNEQFF.

The gene calls are TRBV28 and TRBJ2-1, with D maybe TRBD2 (6 bases). Germline loops: CDR1 MDHEN, CDR2 SYDVKM. The CDR3 extends over 16 amino acids. Trimming cost V 4 bases and J 1 base, with 14 bases left between them. The CDR3 region is CASSSSPGVSYNEQFF. The CDR3 DNA reads as TGTGCCAGCAGTTCGTCCCCGGGGGTTTCCTACAATGAGCAGTTCTTC. The complete variable domain, with remaining parts taken from reference TRBV28 and TRBJ2-1, reads DVKVTQSSRYLVKRTGEKVFLECVQDMDHENMFWYRQDPGLGLRLIYFSYDVKMKEKGDIPEGYSVSREKKERFSLILESASTNQTSMYLCASSSSPGVSYNEQFFGPGTRLTVL.

Only one count was recorded for this clone. J is TRBJ2-3 and V is TRBV5-8; a possible D gene is TRBD2 (5 bases). The V end was cut by 4 bases, the J end by 4 bases, with 16 bases between. In germline, CDR1 is SGHTS, CDR2 YDEGEE. The CDR3 has 15 residues. CDR3 nucleotide sequence: TGTGCCAGCAGCCCACCCGGGATTGGCTCAGATACGCAGTATTTT. This gives the protein CASSPPGIGSDTQYF.

This chain connects TRBV5-4 to TRBJ2-7, with D uncertain. The V end lost 3 bases, the J end lost 1 base, and 8 bases lay between the germline ends. This CDR3 has 13 residues. CDR1 and CDR2 from the germline V gene are SGHNT and YYREEE (reference sequence). CDR3 DNA: TGTGCCAGCAGCTGGCCCGGGTCCTACGAGCAGTACTTC. This translates into CASSWPGSYEQYF.

This chain joins TRBV4-1 and TRBJ2-3; 10 bases agree with TRBD2. Losses at the gene ends were 4 bases for V and 1 base for J; bases not matched to a gene: 8. Germline V gene data show CDR1 as MGHRA and CDR2 as YSYEKL. The CDR3 has 17 amino acids. The CDR3 sequence is CASSLGLARTRTDTQYF. The CDR3 DNA is TGCGCCAGCAGCCTGGGACTAGCGCGCACCCGCACAGATACGCAGTATTTT.

The chain is built from TRBV28 and TRBJ1-5; no clear D. The CDR3 is 13 amino acids. V dropped 7 bases and J dropped 5 bases, with 12 bases sitting between them. Germline-derived CDR1 and CDR2 are MDHEN and SYDVKM. The CDR3 DNA reads TGTGCCAGCAACGGAGACGCCTATCAGCCCCAGCATTTT. Translating it yields CASNGDAYQPQHF. Supplemented by reference TRBV28 and TRBJ1-5, the full variable domain reads DVKVTQSSRYLVKRTGEKVFLECVQDMDHENMFWYRQDPGLGLRLIYFSYDVKMKEKGDIPEGYSVSREKKERFSLILESASTNQTSMYLCASNGDAYQPQHFGDGTRLSIL.

The chain has TRBV12-2 and TRBJ2-7; the table gives TRBD2 as D, unverified against the DNA. TRBV12-2 is a pseudogene. The CDR3 length is 17 residues. CDR3 loop: CASRLDREGPLIYEQYF. CDR3 nucleotides: TGTGCAAGTCGCTTGGATAGGGAGGGACCGTTGATCTACGAGCAGTACTTC.

The V gene is TRBV11-2, the J gene TRBJ2-3; a possible D gene is TRBD2 (5 bases). This CDR3 comprises 13 residues. Germline V gives CDR1 SGHAT, CDR2 FQNNGV. Trimming removed 3 bases at V and 3 bases at J, with 7 bases between. This CDR3 is CASSFVATDTQYF. Here the CDR3 DNA reads TGTGCCAGCAGCTTCGTAGCGACAGATACGCAGTATTTT. The whole variable domain, remainder taken from reference TRBV11-2 and TRBJ2-3, is EAGVAQSPRYKIIEKRQSVAFWCNPISGHATLYWYQQILGQGPKLLIQFQNNGVVDDSQLPKDRFSAERLKGVDSTLKIQPAKLEDSAVYLCASSFVATDTQYFGPGTRLTVL.

Turning to this clone: The same CDR3 is also encoded by other DNA sequences in this sample. The chain joins TRBV18 to TRBJ2-2; 8 bases are shared with TRBD2. The CDR3 is 16 residues long. The ends lost 3 bases at V and 1 base at J; junction bases unmatched: 4. Germline CDR1 and CDR2: KGHSH and LQKENI. CDR3 protein: CASSPLAGGNTGELFF. In DNA, the CDR3 is TGTGCCAGCTCACCGCTAGCGGGCGGGAACACCGGGGAGCTGTTTTTT.

V usage is TRBV11-2 and J usage is TRBJ2-7; 9 bases match TRBD1. V lost 5 bases to trimming and J lost 5 bases; unmatched junction nucleotides: 10. In germline, CDR1 is SGHAT, CDR2 FQNNGV. CDR3 length: 15 residues. The CDR3 loop reads CASSRPGTGYHEQYF. CDR3 nucleotide sequence: TGTGCCAGCAGCCGTCCCGGGACAGGGTACCACGAGCAGTACTTC.

The chain couples TRBV18 to TRBJ2-7; D could derive from TRBD1 or TRBD2 (6 bases each). The length of the CDR3 is 16 residues. Trimming shortened V by 4 bases and J by 3 bases, and 19 bases separated the two germline ends. Per germline, CDR1 KGHSH and CDR2 LQKENI. The CDR3 spells CASSQVEGEVGYEQYF. Written as DNA, the CDR3 is TGTGCCAGCTCACAGGTGGAGGGGGAGGTAGGCTACGAGCAGTACTTC.

V and J are TRBV10-1 and TRBJ2-1; D may be TRBD1 (6 bases). The V gene's germline CDR1 is WNHNN and CDR2 SYGVQD (reference sequence). The V and J ends lost 3 bases and 4 bases respectively, with 16 bases between them. The CDR3 consists of 16 residues. This CDR3 is CASSDPGQDRYNEQFF. Written as DNA, the CDR3 is TGCGCCAGCAGTGACCCAGGCCAGGACAGATACAATGAGCAGTTCTTC.

Worth noting for this clone: Other DNA sequences of this sample code for an identical CDR3. J is TRBJ2-3 and V is TRBV5-1, with D possibly being TRBD1 (6 bases). With 4 bases removed from V and 6 bases from J, the gap between germline ends came to 12 bases. The germline gives CDR1 SGHRS, CDR2 YFSETQ. This CDR3 comprises 13 residues. The CDR3 here is CASSVTGSDTQYF. CDR3 nucleotides: TGCGCCAGCAGCGTCACAGGGTCGGATACGCAGTATTTT.

The chain carries TRBV2 and TRBJ2-1; 8 nucleotides match TRBD2. J gave up 10 bases and V 7 bases, and 6 bases lay outside the gene matches. Germline assignment: CDR1 SNHLY and CDR2 FYNNEI. The CDR3 has 12 amino acids. CDR3 nucleotide sequence: TGTGCCAGCACCCCGGGGGGGGTCGAGCAGTTCTTC. Protein: CASTPGGVEQFF.

V gene TRBV28 combines with J gene TRBJ2-5; no firm D call. Germline assignment: CDR1 MDHEN and CDR2 SYDVKM. Trimming removed 2 bases from V and 1 base from J, with 8 bases in between. The CDR3 contains 14 residues. CDR3 in amino acids: CASSLVGSQETQYF. The CDR3, as DNA: TGTGCCAGCAGTTTAGTCGGTAGCCAAGAGACCCAGTACTTC.

The genes are TRBV18 and TRBJ1-3; weak D call: TRBD1 (6 bases). Germline values: CDR1 KGHSH, CDR2 LQKENI. CDR3 length equals 18 residues. V was trimmed by 3 bases and J by 0 bases, leaving 18 bases between them. This chain's CDR3 is CASSPVLTGQSSGNTIYF. Here the CDR3 DNA reads TGTGCCAGCTCACCCGTATTAACCGGACAGAGCTCTGGAAACACCATATATTTT.

The chain joins TRBV10-2 to TRBJ2-7; the match to TRBD1 covers 7 bases. J gave up 10 bases and V 7 bases, and 10 bases lay outside the gene matches. Germline values: CDR1 WSHSY, CDR2 SAAADI. The CDR3 has 12 residues. The CDR3 reads CASISPGDRQYF. CDR3 in DNA: TGCGCCAGCATTTCCCCCGGGGACAGACAGTACTTC.

The CDR3 loop reads CASSFNSGGTDTQYF. CDR3 DNA: TGCGCCAGCAGCTTTAATAGCGGAGGCACAGATACGCAGTATTTT. The V gene is TRBV5-1, the J gene TRBJ2-3; TRBD2 might be the D (6 bases). Trimming took off 2 bases at V and 1 base at J, with 11 bases between the two ends. Germline V gene sequence: CDR1 SGHRS, CDR2 YFSETQ. This CDR3 region has 15 residues. The entire variable domain, with the rest obtained from reference TRBV5-1 and TRBJ2-3, is as follows: KAGVTQTPRYLIKTRGQQVTLSCSPISGHRSVSWYQQTPGQGLQFLFEYFSETQRNKGNFPGRFSGRQFSNSRSEMNVSTLELGDSALYLCASSFNSGGTDTQYFGPGTRLTVL.

Details on this clone: Different DNA sequences within this sample yield the same CDR3. The chain is built from TRBV15 and TRBJ2-5; maybe TRBD2 (5 bases). The CDR3 has 14 residues. Germline values: CDR1 LNHNV, CDR2 YYDKDF (reference sequence). Trimming took 0 bases from V and 4 from J, leaving 9 bases between them. The DNA of the CDR3 is TGTGCCACCAGCAGAGATCGCGGAGGAGAGACCCAGTACTTC. Translated: CATSRDRGGETQYF.

This sequence joins TRBV10-1 and TRBJ2-4; a possible D gene is TRBD2 (6 bases). V was shortened by 7 bases and J by 1 base, with 11 bases between the two germline ends. Germline values: CDR1 WNHNN, CDR2 SYGVQD (reference sequence). The length of the CDR3 is 14 residues. Written as DNA, the CDR3 is TGCGCCAGCACCGCGGGGAGGGCCAAAAACATTCAGTACTTC. Its translation is CASTAGRAKNIQYF.

V gene TRBV5-5 combines with J gene TRBJ2-1, with 9 nucleotides matching TRBD2. CDR1 and CDR2 (germline): SGHKS, YYEKEE (reference sequence). The trim removed 2 bases at V and 9 bases at J, leaving 6 bases unmatched. The CDR3 is 14 residues long. CDR3 sequence reads: CASSFLLAGTEQFF. In DNA, the CDR3 is TGTGCCAGCAGCTTCCTCCTAGCGGGAACTGAGCAGTTCTTC.

The genes are TRBV6-1 and TRBJ2-5; D is uncertain. Germline CDR1 and CDR2: MNHNS and SASEGT. Trimming stripped 1 base from V and 3 bases from J, with 18 bases between. CDR3 length equals 17 residues. CDR3 protein: CASSEGAFSYREETQYF. CDR3 nucleotide sequence: TGTGCCAGCAGTGAAGGCGCCTTTAGTTACAGAGAAGAGACCCAGTACTTC.

The rearrangement links TRBV10-3 to TRBJ1-3; 8 nucleotides line up with TRBD1. The CDR3 extends over 14 amino acids. The ends lost 10 bases at V and 5 bases at J; junction bases unmatched: 10. CDR1 is ENHRY, CDR2 SYGVKD, per germline. DNA of the CDR3: TGTGCCACCCTCAGACAGGGGTGGAGAAACACCATATATTTT. Translation gives CATLRQGWRNTIYF.

V and J are TRBV10-1 and TRBJ2-7, with D perhaps assigned TRBD1 or TRBD2 (6 bases each). CDR1 is WNHNN and CDR2 is SYGVQD in the germline V gene (reference sequence). With 2 bases removed from V and 3 bases from J, the gap between germline ends came to 11 bases. The CDR3 is 14 amino acids. The DNA for the CDR3 is TGCGCCAGCAGTGAGCCGAAGGGGGGCTACGAGCAGTACTTC. Encoded protein: CASSEPKGGYEQYF.

The chain links TRBV2 to TRBJ2-2; D ambiguous. The CDR3 covers 12 residues. V was cut by 8 bases and J by 1 base, with 5 bases left in between. Germline assignment: CDR1 SNHLY and CDR2 FYNNEI. The CDR3 sequence: CASLGNTGELFF. CDR3 nucleotide sequence: TGTGCCAGCTTAGGGAACACCGGGGAGCTGTTTTTT. Filled out from reference TRBV2 and TRBJ2-2, the complete variable domain reads EPEVTQTPSHQVTQMGQEVILRCVPISNHLYFYWYRQILGQKVEFLVSFYNNEISEKSEIFDDQFSVERPDGSNFTLKIRSTKLEDSAMYFCASLGNTGELFFGEGSRLTVL.

In the case of this clone: At the DNA level, this CDR3 is encoded by other sequences in the same sample as well. V usage is TRBV5-6 and J usage is TRBJ1-1; TRBD1 is a possible D gene (6 bases). Germline V gene lookup returns CDR1 SGHDT and CDR2 YYEEEE. The ends were cut back, 4 bases at V and 0 bases at J, with 10 bases in the middle. This CDR3 comprises 14 residues. CDR3 in DNA: TGTGCCAGCAGCCTACGGGGGCTGAACACTGAAGCTTTCTTT. Translation gives CASSLRGLNTEAFF.

The rearrangement joins TRBV21-1 to TRBJ2-7. TRBV21-1 is a documented pseudogene. This CDR3 contains 15 residues. CDR3 bases: TGTGCCAGCAGCAAAGCGGGGTCGGTACGCCACGAGCAGTACTTC. This gives the protein CASSKAGSVRHEQYF.